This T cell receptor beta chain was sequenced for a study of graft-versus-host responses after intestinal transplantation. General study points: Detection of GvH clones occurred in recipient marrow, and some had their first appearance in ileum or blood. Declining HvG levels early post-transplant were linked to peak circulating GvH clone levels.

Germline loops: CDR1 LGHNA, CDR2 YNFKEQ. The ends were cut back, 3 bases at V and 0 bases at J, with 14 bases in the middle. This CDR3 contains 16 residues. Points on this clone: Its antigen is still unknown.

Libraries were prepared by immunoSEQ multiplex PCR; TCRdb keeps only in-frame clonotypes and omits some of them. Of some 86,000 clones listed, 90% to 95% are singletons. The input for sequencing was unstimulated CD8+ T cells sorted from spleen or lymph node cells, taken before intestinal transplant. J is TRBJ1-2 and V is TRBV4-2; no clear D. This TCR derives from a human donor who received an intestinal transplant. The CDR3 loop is CASSHALTVANYGYTF. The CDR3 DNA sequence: TGTGCCAGCAGCCACGCTTTGACGGTAGCTAACTATGGCTACACCTTC.